These 3 T cell receptor beta chains originate from one sample sequenced in a study of T-cell memory formation after mild COVID-19 (dated by TCRdb to the early 2020s). To prepare the library, 5' RACE was applied. The sample was run on an Illumina NovaSeq 6000. The public reads were quality trimmed at Q25 with fastp and then assembled into clones with MiXCR by TCRdb, keeping productive beta chains. Under each unique CDR3 protein, matching rows form one entry showing the most common genes and DNA. This sample is represented by around 310,000 distinct CDR3 sequences; roughly 13% of them were singletons. The top ten constitute around 23% of the sample. The sequenced material came from PBMCs or a T cell subset sorted from them (not recorded which). The receptors stem from a man between 18 and 35 years old who had mild COVID-19 (a few samples of this study predate the infection). The sample titles of this study are shuffled in the database, so cell type and time point are left out; the donor was told from shared clones.

CDR3 nucleotides: TGTGCCAGCAGTGCGGAGGTCAATGAGCAGTTCTTC. It codes for CASSAEVNEQFF. V gene TRBV2 combines with J gene TRBJ2-1; D is perhaps TRBD2 (5 bases). The CDR3 runs 12 residues. Germline CDR1 SNHLY, CDR2 FYNNEI. Trimming left V 4 bases short and J 6 bases short, with 7 bases between.

This clonotype was seen more than once but under ten times. This rearrangement joins TRBV9 to TRBJ1-1; a possible D gene is TRBD1 (5 bases). The CDR3 length is 13 residues. Germline V gene lookup returns CDR1 SGDLS and CDR2 YYNGEE. Trimming took off 7 bases at V and 8 bases at J, with 18 bases between the two ends. The DNA for the CDR3 is TGTGCCAGCGGATCCGACAGCGGGGGGGAAGCTTTCTTT. Amino acids: CASGSDSGGEAFF.

The rearrangement uses TRBV5-1 and TRBJ2-2; D is unclear. V was trimmed by 0 bases and J by 2 bases, leaving 5 bases between them. Per germline, CDR1 SGHRS and CDR2 YFSETQ. The CDR3 loop spans 14 amino acids. CDR3 sequence: CASSLVDNTGELFF. CDR3 nucleotide sequence: TGCGCCAGCAGCTTGGTGGACAACACCGGGGAGCTGTTTTTT.